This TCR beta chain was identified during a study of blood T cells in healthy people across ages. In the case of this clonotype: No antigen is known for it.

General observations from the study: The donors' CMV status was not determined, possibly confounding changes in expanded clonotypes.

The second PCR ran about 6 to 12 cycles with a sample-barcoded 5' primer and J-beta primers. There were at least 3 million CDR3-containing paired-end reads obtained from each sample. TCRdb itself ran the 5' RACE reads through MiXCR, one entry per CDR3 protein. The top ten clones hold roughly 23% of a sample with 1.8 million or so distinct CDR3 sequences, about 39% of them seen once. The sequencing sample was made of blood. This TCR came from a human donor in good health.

Here the CDR3 reads CASSLVSGAHEQFF. DNA for the CDR3: TGCGCCAGCAGCTTGGTATCGGGGGCGCATGAGCAGTTCTTC. V gene TRBV5-1 combines with J gene TRBJ2-1; D is tentatively TRBD1 or TRBD2 (6 bases each). Trimming took off 0 bases at V and 8 bases at J, with 12 bases between the two ends. CDR3 length equals 14 residues. The germline gives CDR1 SGHRS, CDR2 YFSETQ.